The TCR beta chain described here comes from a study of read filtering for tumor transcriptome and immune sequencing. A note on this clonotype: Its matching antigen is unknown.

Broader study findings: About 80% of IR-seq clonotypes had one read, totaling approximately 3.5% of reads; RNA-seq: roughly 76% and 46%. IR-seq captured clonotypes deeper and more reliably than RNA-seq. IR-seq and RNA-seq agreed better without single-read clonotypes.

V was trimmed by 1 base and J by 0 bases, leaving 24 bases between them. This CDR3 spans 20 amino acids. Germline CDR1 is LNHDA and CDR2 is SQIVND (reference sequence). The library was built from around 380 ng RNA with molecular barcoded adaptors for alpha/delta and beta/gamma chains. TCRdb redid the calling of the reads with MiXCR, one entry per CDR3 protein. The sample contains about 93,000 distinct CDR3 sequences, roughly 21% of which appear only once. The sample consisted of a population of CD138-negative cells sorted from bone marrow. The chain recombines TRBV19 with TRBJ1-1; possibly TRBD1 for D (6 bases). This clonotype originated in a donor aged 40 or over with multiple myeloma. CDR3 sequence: CASSIVGKTGFSFMNTEAFF. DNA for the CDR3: TGTGCCAGTAGTATAGTAGGGAAGACAGGTTTCTCATTCATGAACACTGAAGCTTTCTTT.